One and the same sample provided the 10 T cell receptor beta chains below, sequenced in a study of cytomegalovirus exposure and HLA in healthy donors. In the PCR, 60 Vbeta and 13 Jbeta primers were used. Data came from immunoSEQ multiplex PCR; TCRdb stores just in-frame clones and leaves some out. This table has 150,000 to 200,000 clones, roughly 80% appearing once. The specimen sequenced was PBMCs. The source of these receptors is a female donor in good health and CMV-seronegative.

The chain combines TRBV7-9 with TRBJ1-4; TRBD1 aligns across 8 bases. CDR3 length: 14 residues. V shed 3 bases and J 8 bases; nucleotides not matched to a gene: 5. CDR1 is SEHNR, CDR2 FQNEAQ, per germline (reference sequence). CDR3 in amino acids: CASSFQGAREKLFF. In nucleotides, the CDR3 is TGTGCCAGCAGCTTCCAGGGGGCAAGAGAAAAACTGTTTTTT.

The chain recombines TRBV15 with TRBJ1-2, with 12 bases lining up with TRBD1. The CDR3 runs to 17 residues. V was pared by 1 base and J by 7 bases, with 10 bases of the junction left unmatched. Germline V lookup: CDR1 LNHNV, CDR2 YYDKDF (reference sequence). CDR3 in DNA: TGTGCCACCAGCAGAGGGGACAGGGGGCCTGCGTTTGGTGGCTACACCTTC. Its protein is CATSRGDRGPAFGGYTF.

The CDR3 nucleotides read TGCGCCAGCAGTGAGTCGATAGGGGGGGGCGGTTTGGATACGCAGTATTTT. It yields the protein CASSESIGGGGLDTQYF. This chain uses TRBV10-1 with TRBJ2-3; D is perhaps TRBD2 (7 bases). V lost 0 bases to trimming and J lost 6 bases, with 19 bases between them. CDR1 and CDR2 (germline): WNHNN, SYGVQD (reference sequence). The CDR3 is made up of 17 amino acids.

The chain uses TRBV7-9 and TRBJ2-5, with 9 nucleotides matching TRBD1. The CDR3 spans 15 residues. V was clipped by 1 base and J by 2 bases; unmatched bases: 2. Germline V gene sequence: CDR1 SEHNR, CDR2 FQNEAQ (reference sequence). The CDR3 DNA is TGTGCCAGCAGCTTAGGGGGACAGGGTCAAGAGACCCAGTACTTC. The encoded protein is CASSLGGQGQETQYF.

This clone was seen a single time. The chain links TRBV15 to TRBJ2-6, with a weak D call TRBD1 (5 bases). Germline values: CDR1 LNHNV, CDR2 YYDKDF (reference sequence). V lost 0 bases and J lost 3, with 9 bases in between. The CDR3 loop spans 16 amino acids. CDR3 residues: CATSRDPGLGANVLTF. CDR3 sequence (DNA): TGTGCCACCAGCAGAGATCCAGGGCTTGGGGCCAACGTCCTGACTTTC.

This clone was detected a few times. The chain links TRBV30 to TRBJ1-1, with D unclear. The CDR3 loop spans 15 amino acids. Germline CDR1 is GTSNPN and CDR2 is SVGIG (reference sequence). V was clipped by 7 bases and J by 6 bases, with 24 bases between them. The CDR3 region has the DNA TGTGCCTCATCCTCGGGGATTAACGCTTTCTCTGAAGCTTTCTTT. This sequence encodes CASSSGINAFSEAFF.

The chain has TRBV10-3 and TRBJ2-7; 8 bases map to TRBD2. CDR3 length: 13 amino acids. Germline assignment: CDR1 ENHRY and CDR2 SYGVKD. In DNA form, the CDR3 reads TGTGCTTCCGGGGGGGGGTCGACGTACGAGCAGTACTTC. Translation gives CASGGGSTYEQYF.

In this sample, this clone is medium-sized. The V gene is TRBV25-1, the J gene TRBJ1-5, with D hard to call. Germline V gene sequence: CDR1 MGHDK, CDR2 SYGVNS. This CDR3 has 15 amino acids. Trimming shortened V by 8 bases and J by 0 bases, and 14 bases separated the two germline ends. CDR3 loop: CASEGSMNSNQPQHF. CDR3 nucleotides: TGTGCCAGCGAAGGGAGCATGAATAGCAATCAGCCCCAGCATTTT.

The chain couples TRBV28 to TRBJ2-7, with D perhaps matching TRBD1 (6 bases). V was shortened by 6 bases and J by 2 bases, with 11 bases between the two germline ends. The V gene's germline CDR1 is MDHEN and CDR2 SYDVKM. This CDR3 region has 13 residues. The CDR3 reads CASSIGQTYEQYF. The CDR3, as DNA: TGTGCCAGCAGCATCGGACAGACCTACGAGCAGTACTTC.

The chain has TRBV30 and TRBJ2-3, with 9 bases lining up with TRBD2. The CDR3 extends over 16 amino acids. V was pared by 8 bases and J by 5 bases, with 17 bases of the junction left unmatched. In germline, CDR1 is GTSNPN, CDR2 SVGIG (reference sequence). The CDR3 region has the DNA TGTGCCGGAAGGTGGTTCGCTAGCGGGGTTATAGATACGCAGTATTTT. Residues: CAGRWFASGVIDTQYF.